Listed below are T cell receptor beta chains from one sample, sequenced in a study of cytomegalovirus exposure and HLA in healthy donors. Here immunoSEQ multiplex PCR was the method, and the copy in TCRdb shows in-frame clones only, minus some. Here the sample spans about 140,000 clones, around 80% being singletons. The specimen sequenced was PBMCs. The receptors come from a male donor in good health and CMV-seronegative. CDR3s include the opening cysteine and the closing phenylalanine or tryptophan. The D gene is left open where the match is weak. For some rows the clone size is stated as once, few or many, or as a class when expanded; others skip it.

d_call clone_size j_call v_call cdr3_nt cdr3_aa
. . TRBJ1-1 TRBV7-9 TGTGCCAGCAGCATCACAACGAACACTGAAGCTTTCTTT CASSITTNTEAFF
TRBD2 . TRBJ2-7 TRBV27 TGTGCCAGCAAGGAACTAGCGGGGAAATACGAGCAGTACTTC CASKELAGKYEQYF
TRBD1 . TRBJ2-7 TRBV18 TGTGCCAGCTCACCTGGACAGGGGGCGCGCGAGCAGTACTTC CASSPGQGAREQYF
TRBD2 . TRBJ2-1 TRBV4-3 TGCGCCAGCAGCCAAGGGGGTAGCGGGGGAAGCTCCTACAATGAGCAGTTCTTC CASSQGGSGGSSYNEQFF
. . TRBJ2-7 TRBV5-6 TGTGCCAGCAGCCACACAGGATCTCACGAGCAGTACTTC CASSHTGSHEQYF
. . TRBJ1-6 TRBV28 TGTGCCAGCAGTCTCCCTGCAGGGCCGGATTCACCCCTCCACTTT CASSLPAGPDSPLHF
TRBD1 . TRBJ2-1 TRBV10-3 TGTGCCATCAGATCCACGGACCGGGACAGGGGCAATGAGCAGTTCTTC CAIRSTDRDRGNEQFF
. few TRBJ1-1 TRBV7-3 TGTGCCAGCAGCGCCACATCGGGCACTGAAGCTTTCTTT CASSATSGTEAFF
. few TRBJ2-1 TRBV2 TGTGCCAGTCGTCCGGTCGCCTACAATGAGCAGTTCTTC CASRPVAYNEQFF
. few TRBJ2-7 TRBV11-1 TGTGCCAGCAGCTACTCCCGAGAAGGGACATCCAACTCCTACGAGCAGTACTTC CASSYSREGTSNSYEQYF
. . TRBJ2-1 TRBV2 TGTGCCAGCAATATACTAACGGTGCAGTTCTTC CASNILTVQFF
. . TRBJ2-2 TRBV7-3 TGTGCCAGCAGCTTATCGGGAACCGGGGAGCTGTTTTTT CASSLSGTGELFF
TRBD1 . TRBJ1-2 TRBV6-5 TGTGCCAGCAGTTACCCCGGACAGGGTGACTATGGCTACACCTTC CASSYPGQGDYGYTF
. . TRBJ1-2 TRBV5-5 TGTGCCAGCAGCCTAGAGGATAACTATGGCTACACCTTC CASSLEDNYGYTF
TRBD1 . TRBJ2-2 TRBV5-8 TGTGCCAGCAGCCCCACCGGGACAGGGGCCGATGGGGAGCTGTTTTTT CASSPTGTGADGELFF
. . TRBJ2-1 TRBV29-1 TGCAGCGTTGCCGACAAACTGGGACAAACCGGGTTCTTC CSVADKLGQTGFF
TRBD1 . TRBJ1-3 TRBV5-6 TGTGCCAGCAGCTTGGCCGGGACAGAAAACACCATATATTTT CASSLAGTENTIYF
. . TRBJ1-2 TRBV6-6 TGTGCCAGCAGTTACCCGACAGATAACTATGGCTACATCTTC CASSYPTDNYGYIF
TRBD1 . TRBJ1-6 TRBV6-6 TGTGCCAGCAGTTTGTGGACAGGGGGCAGCAATTCACCCCTCCACTTT CASSLWTGGSNSPLHF
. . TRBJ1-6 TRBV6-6 TGTGCCAGCGTTGGCGGGAGCTCCTATAATTCACCCCTCCACTTT CASVGGSSYNSPLHF
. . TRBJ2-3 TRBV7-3 TGTGCCAGCAGCTTAACGGGCGGGGTCACAGATACGCAGTATTTT CASSLTGGVTDTQYF
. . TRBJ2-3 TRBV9 TGTGCCAGCAGCGTAGGCGTAGTCGGCACAGATACGCAGTATTTT CASSVGVVGTDTQYF
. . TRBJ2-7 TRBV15 TGTGCCACCAGCAGAGATCGGTTTGCAGGGGCAGCCTACGAGCAGTACTTC CATSRDRFAGAAYEQYF
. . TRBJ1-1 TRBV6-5 TGTGCCAGCAGCCGCTCCGGGGAGAACACTGAAGCTTTCTTT CASSRSGENTEAFF
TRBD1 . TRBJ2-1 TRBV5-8 TGTGCCAGCAGCTTTTTGGGGCAGGGGGCCTACAATGAGCAGTTCTTC CASSFLGQGAYNEQFF
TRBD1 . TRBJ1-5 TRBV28 TGTGCCAGCAGCAAGGGACAGGGGATACTGCAGCCCCAGCATTTT CASSKGQGILQPQHF
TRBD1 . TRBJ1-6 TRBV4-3 TGCGCCAGCAGCCGGACTTTAGGGGACAGCCTAAGCTCCTATAATTCACCCCTCCACTTT CASSRTLGDSLSSYNSPLHF
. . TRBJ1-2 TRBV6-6 TGTGCCAGCAGTTACGAGAACTATGGGGGCTACACCTTC CASSYENYGGYTF
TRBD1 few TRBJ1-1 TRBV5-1 TGCGCCAGCAGCCCCGGGGGTGGACAGGGAAATCCTGAAGCTTTCTTT CASSPGGGQGNPEAFF
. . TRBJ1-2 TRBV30 TGTGCCTGCACCACCGGGTTGTACTATGGCTACACCTTC CACTTGLYYGYTF
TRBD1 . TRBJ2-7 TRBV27 TGTGCCAGCAGCCGCATCACAGGGGGCAAAAGGAACGAGCAGTACTTC CASSRITGGKRNEQYF
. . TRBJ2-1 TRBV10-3 TGTGCCATCAGTGACCCCCAAGGACAAGGCTACAATGAGCAGTTCTTC CAISDPQGQGYNEQFF
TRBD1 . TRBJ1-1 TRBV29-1 TGCAGCGCCAAACAGGGGAGGAACACTGAAGCTTTCTTT CSAKQGRNTEAFF
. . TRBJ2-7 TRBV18 TGTGCCAGCTCCCCTACCTACGAGCAGTACTTC CASSPTYEQYF
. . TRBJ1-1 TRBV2 TGTGCCACCGACAGTTCAAGGAGAGCTTTCTTT CATDSSRRAFF
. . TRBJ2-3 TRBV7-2 TGTGCCAGCAGCTTAGGACTAGGCGAGGATACGCAGTATTTT CASSLGLGEDTQYF
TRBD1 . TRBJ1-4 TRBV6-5 TGTGCCAGCATAAAACGACAGGGGATCGGAGAAAAACTGTTTTTT CASIKRQGIGEKLFF
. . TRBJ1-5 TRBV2 TGTGCCAGCAGTGATGGCTCGGAGGATCAGCCCCAGCATTTT CASSDGSEDQPQHF
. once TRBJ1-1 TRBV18 TGTGCCAGCTCACCCCCGGTGAGCAGGGAAACTGAAGCTTTCTTT CASSPPVSRETEAFF
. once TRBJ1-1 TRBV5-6 TGTGCCAGCAGCTTAAGGGGGAACACTGAAGCTTTCTTT CASSLRGNTEAFF
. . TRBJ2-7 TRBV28 TGTGCCAGCAGGACAGGTCTAACCTACGAGCAGTACTTC CASRTGLTYEQYF